This T cell receptor (beta chain) was captured in a study of shared clonotypes between healthy human individuals. Background on the study: There were three CD4 naive, three CD4 memory, two CD8 naive and one CD8 memory plates per donor. Study-level findings and limits: Non-shared clonotypes displayed generation probabilities falling below those of clonotypes present in all four donors. Expectations were that clonotype sharing among donors would be affected by sequencing depth.

The assay was immunoSEQ multiplex PCR, and TCRdb's table has in-frame clones only and misses some. The sample comprises roughly 2,500,000 clones, more than 85% of which are singletons, and 0.36% rests with the top ten. The V gene's germline CDR1 is SEHNR and CDR2 FQNEAQ (reference sequence). V was pared by 5 bases and J by 5 bases, with 12 bases between. This CDR3 contains 13 residues. A remark on this clone: Its matching antigen is unknown.

The TCR comes from a man between 18 and 35 years old in good health. Some clones in this sample may be carry-over from other donors' samples. The V call is TRBV7-9, the J call TRBJ1-2, with D perhaps matching TRBD1 (5 bases). The sequenced sample was naive CD4+ T cells from PBMCs. Documented subset: CD45RA+ positively selected. CDR3 sequence reads: CASSGGPGYGYTF. The CDR3 nucleotides are TGTGCCAGCAGCGGGGGACCCGGGTATGGCTACACCTTC. The whole variable domain, filled in from reference TRBV7-9 and TRBJ1-2, reads DTGVSQNPRHKITKRGQNVTFRCDPISEHNRLYWYRQTLGQGPEFLTYFQNEAQLEKSRLLSDRFSAERPKGSFSTLEIQRTEQGDSAMYLCASSGGPGYGYTFGSGTRLTVV.